This TCR beta chain was observed in a study of T-cell reconstitution after alpha-beta-depleted transplantation in children (dated by TCRdb to 2016 to 2017). The study in broad terms: Using TCR repertoire profiling, the study quantitatively followed how T-cell immune reconstitution unfolded in children after TCRalphabeta/CD19-depleted allogeneic hematopoietic cell transplantation.

Comment on this clonotype: There is no known antigen for this receptor. Within one base of it there is no much larger clone, and no base qualities were kept.

From the germline V gene (reference sequence), CDR1 is SEHNR and CDR2 is FQNEAQ. The germline ends are 13 bases apart after V is trimmed by 1 base and J by 2 bases. The CDR3 has 16 amino acids, counting the end cysteine and phenylalanine. The only DNA kept is the CDR3, 48 bases in frame from the first base. Libraries were constructed by PCR. Sequencer: Illumina HiSeq 2500. TCR library preparation used molecular barcoding, with unique molecular identifiers applied to normalize quantification of the TCRbeta repertoire. Starting from the raw public reads, TCRdb applied fastp trimming at Q25, assembled clones with MiXCR and retained in-frame beta chains. Merged by CDR3 protein, the rows form single entries marked with the most common genes and DNA. This sample has roughly 500,000 distinct CDR3 sequences in its table, and around 13% of those were observed once. Over 5.5% of the sample rests with the top ten.

The clonotype was recovered from a human donor who donated a stem cell graft to a child with combined immunodeficiency. The starting material was PBMCs from the stem cell graft donor, obtained from the stem cell graft. The rearranged chain carries TRBV7-9 and TRBJ2-3; no D segment can be confidently identified. The DNA sequence is as follows: TGTGCCAGCAGCTTAGTTCAAGAAACCCCCACAGATACGCAGTATTTT. The resulting protein is CASSLVQETPTDTQYF.